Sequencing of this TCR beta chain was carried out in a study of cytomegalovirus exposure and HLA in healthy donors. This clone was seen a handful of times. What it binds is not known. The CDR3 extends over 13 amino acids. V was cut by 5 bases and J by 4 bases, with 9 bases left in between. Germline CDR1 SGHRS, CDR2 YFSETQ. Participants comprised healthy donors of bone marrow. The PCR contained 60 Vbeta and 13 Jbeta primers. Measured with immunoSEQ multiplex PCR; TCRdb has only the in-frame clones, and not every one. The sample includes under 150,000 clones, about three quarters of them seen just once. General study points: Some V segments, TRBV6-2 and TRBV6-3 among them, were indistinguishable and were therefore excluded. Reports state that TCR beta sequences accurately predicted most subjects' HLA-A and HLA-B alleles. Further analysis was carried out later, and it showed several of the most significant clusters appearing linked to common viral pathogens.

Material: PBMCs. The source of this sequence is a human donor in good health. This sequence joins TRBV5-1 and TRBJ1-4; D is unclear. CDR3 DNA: TGCGCCAGCAGTGTACAGTATAATGAAAAACTGTTTTTT. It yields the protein CASSVQYNEKLFF.